This T cell receptor beta chain was retrieved from a study of blood T cell repertoires in COVID-19. Using immunoSEQ multiplex PCR, the repertoire was profiled, and TCRdb retains in-frame clones only, with some absent. This table has roughly 150,000 clones, 85% to 90% appearing once. Trimming removed 3 bases from V and 1 base from J; junction bases left unmatched: 4. Germline V gene lookup returns CDR1 SGHDT and CDR2 YYEEEE. CDR3 length: 15 amino acids. The rearrangement uses TRBV5-6 and TRBJ2-5, with 9 bases aligning to TRBD1. This TCR was sampled from a man between 60 and 70 years old with active or convalescent COVID-19. The sequenced sample was peripheral blood. CDR3 region: CASSSGQGSQETQYF. The CDR3 DNA reads as TGTGCCAGCAGCTCGGGACAGGGTAGCCAAGAGACCCAGTACTTC.